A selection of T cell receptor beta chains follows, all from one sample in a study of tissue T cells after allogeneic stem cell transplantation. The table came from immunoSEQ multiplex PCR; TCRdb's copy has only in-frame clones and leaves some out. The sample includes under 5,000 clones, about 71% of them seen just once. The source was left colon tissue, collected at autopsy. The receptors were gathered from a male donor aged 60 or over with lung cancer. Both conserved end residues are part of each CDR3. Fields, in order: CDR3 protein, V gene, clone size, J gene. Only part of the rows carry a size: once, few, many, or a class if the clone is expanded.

CASSATGRGYGYTF,TRBV14,-,TRBJ1-2
CASSQAAGNQPQHF,TRBV2,-,TRBJ1-5
CASSPISNGPQHF,TRBV6-5,-,TRBJ1-5
CASSVGQRYNEQFF,TRBV9,-,TRBJ2-1
CASRTGSMNTEAFF,TRBV19,-,TRBJ1-1
CASTRGGDKNYGYTF,TRBV9,-,TRBJ1-2
CASSVAETGNTIYF,TRBV9,-,TRBJ1-3
CASRGTSGPYEQYF,TRBV10-2,few,TRBJ2-7
CASRSIAGSGNEQFF,TRBV7-2,once,TRBJ2-1
CASSLSPGVRANEQFF,TRBV13,-,TRBJ2-1
CASSFSQNTEAFF,TRBV9,-,TRBJ1-1
CASSPPDVFNEQYF,TRBV7-2,-,TRBJ2-7
CASSFPGTGETQYF,TRBV5-4,-,TRBJ2-5
CASSGEQGIYEQYF,TRBV13,few,TRBJ2-7
CASSSSGGASGELFF,TRBV7-2,-,TRBJ2-2
CATGDNHGELFF,TRBV24-1,-,TRBJ2-2
CASSQVQGGNEKLFF,TRBV3-1/TRBV3-2,-,TRBJ1-4
CASSSNRAGELFF,TRBV6-2/TRBV6-3,-,TRBJ2-2
CASSATQSSGAYEQYF,TRBV5-4,-,TRBJ2-7
CASSVAPTGTMQETQYF,TRBV9,-,TRBJ2-5
CASSLVGEVGTGELFF,TRBV11-2,-,TRBJ2-2
CASSQTSEATQYF,TRBV4-3,few,TRBJ2-5
CASSIAHSPTDTQYF,TRBV19,few,TRBJ2-3
CASSPARGTGAMNTEAFF,TRBV7-2,-,TRBJ1-1
CASSLQGAATDTQYF,TRBV11-2,-,TRBJ2-3